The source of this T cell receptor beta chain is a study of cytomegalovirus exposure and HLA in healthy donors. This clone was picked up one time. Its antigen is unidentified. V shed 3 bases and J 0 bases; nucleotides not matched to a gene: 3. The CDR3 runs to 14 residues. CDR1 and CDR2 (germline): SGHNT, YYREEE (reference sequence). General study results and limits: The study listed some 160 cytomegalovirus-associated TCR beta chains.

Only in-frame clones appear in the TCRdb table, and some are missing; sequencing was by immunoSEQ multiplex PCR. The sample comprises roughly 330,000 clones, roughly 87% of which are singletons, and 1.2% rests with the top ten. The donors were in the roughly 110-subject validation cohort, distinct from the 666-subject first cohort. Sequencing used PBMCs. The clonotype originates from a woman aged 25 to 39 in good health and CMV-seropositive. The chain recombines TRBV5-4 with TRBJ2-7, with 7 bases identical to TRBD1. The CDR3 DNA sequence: TGTGCCAGCAGCTACGGACAGGACTCCTACGAGCAGTACTTC. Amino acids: CASSYGQDSYEQYF.